These 20 T cell receptor beta chains originate from one sample sequenced in a study of blood T cell repertoires in COVID-19. This table comes from immunoSEQ multiplex PCR, and its TCRdb copy is limited to in-frame clones, with some not included. Of hundreds of thousands of clones in the sample, approximately 91% are singletons; the top ten hold 6.5%. Sequenced material: peripheral blood. The receptors stem from a man aged 60-69 years who had recovered from COVID-19.

The CDR3 region has the DNA TGTGCCAGCCCGGGTTACTTCCGCCGGGACAGGGAAAGGGGCATTCAGTACTTC. Translation: CASPGYFRRDRERGIQYF. This chain joins TRBV21-1 and TRBJ2-4; the table gives TRBD1 as D, unverified against the DNA. TRBV21-1 is recorded as a pseudogene. The CDR3 covers 18 residues.

V is TRBV18 and J is TRBJ1-6, with 8 bases identical to TRBD1. The germline V gene has CDR1 KGHSH and CDR2 LQKENI. V was clipped by 5 bases and J by 9 bases; unmatched bases: 6. The CDR3 loop spans 14 amino acids. The CDR3 protein is CASSSQGDGSPLHF. The DNA of the CDR3 is TGTGCCAGCTCATCACAGGGGGATGGTTCACCCCTCCACTTT.

V and J are TRBV5-6 and TRBJ1-5, with a possible D match to TRBD1 (6 bases). The CDR3 length is 15 residues. V was trimmed by 0 bases and J by 4 bases, leaving 11 bases between them. CDR1 and CDR2 from the germline V gene are SGHDT and YYEEEE. CDR3 amino acids: CASSLVSQGNQPQHF. The CDR3 DNA reads TGTGCCAGCAGCTTGGTTTCACAGGGAAATCAGCCCCAGCATTTT.

The chain employs TRBV30 and TRBJ2-1; D is possibly TRBD1 (5 bases). Trimming took 1 base from V and 6 from J, leaving 19 bases between them. The germline CDR1 and CDR2 sequences are GTSNPN and SVGIG (reference sequence). There are 16 residues in the CDR3. DNA of the CDR3: TGTGCCTGGAGTGCCTGGGTAGGGGCATCTCCCAATGAGCAGTTCTTC. Protein sequence: CAWSAWVGASPNEQFF.

The chain joins TRBV19 to TRBJ1-2; D gene ambiguous. The length of the CDR3 is 15 residues. Per germline, CDR1 LNHDA and CDR2 SQIVND (reference sequence). V was trimmed by 5 bases and J by 8 bases, leaving 21 bases between them. This chain's CDR3 is CASSPPLGLGGGYTF. As DNA, the CDR3 is TGTGCCAGTAGTCCGCCTTTAGGGCTAGGAGGGGGCTACACCTTC.

V usage is TRBV6-5 and J usage is TRBJ2-5, with TRBD1 matching over 11 bases. CDR3 length equals 15 residues. CDR1 is MNHEY and CDR2 is SVGAGI in the germline V gene. The ends lost 8 bases at V and 6 bases at J; junction bases unmatched: 11. The CDR3: CASAPGTGGRKTQYF. Written as DNA, the CDR3 is TGTGCCAGCGCCCCCGGGACAGGGGGACGAAAGACCCAGTACTTC.

The CDR3 DNA reads TGTGCCAGCCGCTACAGGGCGAACACTGAAGCTTTCTTT. Residues: CASRYRANTEAFF. V and J are TRBV2 and TRBJ1-1; D perhaps matches TRBD1 (6 bases). Trimming removed 8 bases from V and 1 base from J, with 11 bases in between. The CDR3 contains 13 residues. CDR1 and CDR2 from the germline V gene are SNHLY and FYNNEI.

The rearrangement uses TRBV28 and TRBJ2-1; 7 nucleotides align to TRBD2. Germline CDR1 MDHEN, CDR2 SYDVKM. This CDR3 has 15 residues. The junction had 4 bases not matched to a gene; V was cut back by 3 bases and J by 2 bases. CDR3 region: CASSFLAVTYNEQFF. CDR3 in DNA: TGTGCCAGCAGTTTTCTAGCGGTAACCTACAATGAGCAGTTCTTC.

The V call is TRBV21-1, the J call TRBJ2-1; the listed D gene, TRBD2, was not tested against the DNA. TRBV21-1 is a known pseudogene. The CDR3 has 18 amino acids. CDR3 sequence: CATLRARGKRGVYNEQFF. The CDR3 DNA sequence: TGTGCCACCCTCCGGGCCCGGGGAAAGCGGGGGGTATACAATGAGCAGTTCTTC.

This clone was seen once. A junction end diverges from the germline sequence, so it may reflect a read error. The V call is TRBV5-1, the J call TRBJ2-7; TRBD1 is a possible D gene (6 bases). The length of the CDR3 is 15 residues. Per the germline V gene, CDR1 is SGHRS and CDR2 is YFSETQ. CDR3 residues: CASRLDSLISYEQYF. The CDR3 region has the DNA TGCGCCAGCAGGTTGGACAGCTTGATCTCCTACGAGCAGTACTTC.

The V gene is TRBV11-3, the J gene TRBJ2-1, with D perhaps matching TRBD2 (5 bases). In germline, CDR1 is SGHNT, CDR2 YENEEA. The CDR3 totals 14 residues. Trimming removed 5 bases from V and 3 bases from J, with 11 bases in between. The CDR3 region has the DNA TGTGCCAGCAGCCCGCATCGGGGCTACAATGAGCAGTTCTTC. This gives the protein CASSPHRGYNEQFF.

Notes on this clone: This CDR3 is also generated by other DNA sequences in the sample. The chain joins TRBV3-1 (or the pseudogene TRBV3-2) to TRBJ1-2; D is uncertain. This CDR3 is 13 amino acids long. The V end lost 1 base, the J end lost 7 bases, and 10 bases lay between the germline ends. Germline CDR1 and CDR2: LGHDT and YNNKEL (reference sequence). CDR3 in DNA: TGTGCCAGCAGCCAAGGGGGAGGAGGTGGCTACACCTTC. Protein sequence: CASSQGGGGGYTF.

This chain connects TRBV7-6 to TRBJ2-2; 7 bases line up with TRBD2. V was clipped by 4 bases and J by 1 base; unmatched bases: 6. The CDR3 length is 16 residues. The germline gives CDR1 SGHVS, CDR2 FNYEAQ. CDR3 DNA: TGTGCCAGCAGCTCTCAAGGACTAGTGAACACCGGGGAGCTGTTTTTT. It codes for CASSSQGLVNTGELFF.

CDR3 protein: CASSQELARTTEAFF. The CDR3 DNA sequence: TGTGCCAGCAGCCAAGAATTGGCCAGAACCACTGAAGCTTTCTTT. This chain connects TRBV3-1 (or the pseudogene TRBV3-2) to TRBJ1-1, with D hard to call. V gave up 0 bases and J gave up 4 bases, with 12 bases separating them. This CDR3 comprises 15 residues. The germline V gene has CDR1 LGHDT and CDR2 YNNKEL (reference sequence).

The count of this clone is one. The rearrangement uses TRBV12-5 and TRBJ2-1, with D possibly being TRBD1 (5 bases). The germline gives CDR1 LGHNT, CDR2 FRNRAP. Deletions cut 1 base from V and 6 bases from J, with 13 bases between. This CDR3 region has 15 residues. The CDR3 DNA follows: TGTGCTAGTGGTTTGGGTTCCGGTCAGGGCAATGAGCAGTTCTTC. As protein: CASGLGSGQGNEQFF.

The chain uses TRBV29-1 and TRBJ2-5; 9 bases line up with TRBD2. CDR3 length equals 14 residues. V gave up 5 bases and J gave up 2 bases; unmatched junction bases: 6. Germline lookup yields CDR1 SQVTM and CDR2 ANQGSEA. CDR3 protein: CSVSSGARQETQYF. The CDR3 nucleotides are TGCAGCGTTTCTAGCGGGGCCCGACAAGAGACCCAGTACTTC.

This clone showed up just a few times. The chain recombines TRBV20-1 with TRBJ2-7; a possible D gene is TRBD1 (5 bases). Germline assignment: CDR1 DFQATT and CDR2 SNEGSKA (reference sequence). Trimming removed 6 bases at V and 4 bases at J, with 10 bases between. The CDR3 is made up of 11 amino acids. CDR3 nucleotide sequence: TGCAGTGCCACACAGGAGTACGAGCAGTACTTC. This encodes CSATQEYEQYF.

This chain links TRBV6-1 with TRBJ1-2; D unclear. CDR3 length equals 18 residues. V lost 1 base and J lost 0, with 18 bases in between. Germline V gives CDR1 MNHNS, CDR2 SASEGT. The CDR3 loop is CASSEDRIGVAPNYGYTF. The CDR3 bases are TGTGCCAGCAGTGAAGATAGGATCGGGGTCGCCCCTAACTATGGCTACACCTTC.

V gene TRBV6-2 or TRBV6-3 combines with J gene TRBJ1-1, with D hard to call. The V and J ends lost 5 bases and 7 bases respectively, with 8 bases between them. Germline V lookup: CDR1 MNHEY, CDR2 SVGEGT. The length of the CDR3 is 11 residues. CDR3 protein: CASSIRGEAFF. For the CDR3, the DNA is TGTGCCAGCAGTATACGGGGTGAAGCTTTCTTT.

The gene calls are TRBV2 and TRBJ1-1; D call uncertain. CDR3 length: 11 amino acids. Trimming pared 6 bases from V and 3 bases from J, leaving 5 bases between. Looked up from germline, CDR1 is SNHLY and CDR2 is FYNNEI. CDR3 DNA sequence: TGTGCCAGCAGGGCCCACACTGAAGCTTTCTTT. As protein: CASRAHTEAFF.